A selection of T cell receptor beta chains follows, all from one sample in a study of identical twins. TCRdb processed the 5' RACE reads anew with MiXCR; each CDR3 protein has one entry. The sample holds nearly 200,000 distinct CDR3 sequences, less than 20% seen once. A further study also used this sample, focusing on T cells expressing NK-cell markers.

Sequenced sample: CD8+ T cells sorted from blood. These receptor sequences come from a woman under 30 in good health. Both conserved end residues are part of each CDR3. D genes are given only for firm matches. The size field is filled for only some rows; it gives once, few, many or a size class.

v_gene,abundance,d_gene,j_gene,CDR3aa,CDR3nt
TRBV27,-,-,TRBJ2-1,CASSFTGSYNEQFF,TGTGCCAGCAGTTTCACTGGCTCCTACAATGAGCAGTTCTTC
TRBV9,few,-,TRBJ2-3,CASSVAGGRIGTQYF,TGTGCCAGCAGCGTAGCTGGAGGAAGAATAGGTACGCAGTATTTT
TRBV29-1,-,-,TRBJ1-2,CSARSSRDGYTF,TGCAGCGCCCGGAGCTCGAGGGATGGCTACACCTTC
TRBV4-3,many,TRBD2,TRBJ2-7,CASSQGLATTYSYEQYF,TGCGCCAGCAGCCAAGGACTAGCGACAACCTACTCCTACGAGCAGTACTTC
TRBV5-6,few,TRBD2,TRBJ2-5,CASRRSGGARETQYF,TGTGCCAGCAGGAGAAGCGGGGGGGCCAGAGAGACCCAGTACTTC
TRBV28,few,-,TRBJ2-5,CASSSDFPEGTQYF,TGTGCCAGCAGTTCCGACTTCCCCGAGGGGACCCAGTACTTC
TRBV12-3/TRBV12-4,-,-,TRBJ2-3,CASSRGGEVSDTQYF,TGTGCCAGCAGCCGAGGGGGGGAGGTCTCAGATACGCAGTATTTT
TRBV27,few,TRBD1,TRBJ2-7,CASSLGTAFRQYF,TGTGCCAGCAGTTTAGGGACAGCCTTTCGGCAGTACTTC
TRBV3-1,-,TRBD2,TRBJ2-3,CACSQVSSRGESTDTQYF,TGTGCCTGCAGCCAAGTTTCCTCGCGGGGGGAAAGCACAGATACGCAGTATTTT
TRBV9,few,-,TRBJ2-3,CASSPAEFRSTDTQYF,TGTGCCAGCAGCCCCGCTGAGTTTCGGAGCACAGATACGCAGTATTTT
TRBV7-8,few,-,TRBJ2-5,CASSLATGTLGTGQETQYF,TGTGCCAGCAGCTTAGCCACCGGGACTCTAGGGACGGGGCAAGAGACCCAGTACTTC
TRBV5-5,-,-,TRBJ2-3,CASSAGRFSTDTQYF,TGTGCCAGCAGTGCGGGACGGTTTAGCACAGATACGCAGTATTTT
TRBV7-9,few,-,TRBJ2-1,CASRGLYNEQFF,TGTGCCAGCAGGGGGCTCTACAATGAGCAGTTCTTC
TRBV20-1,-,TRBD2,TRBJ2-3,CSAVKRTSGATDTQYF,TGCAGTGCCGTGAAGAGGACTAGCGGGGCCACAGATACGCAGTATTTT
TRBV6-1,few,-,TRBJ2-1,CASTLSVTLYNEQFF,TGTGCCAGCACCCTCTCCGTAACCCTCTACAATGAGCAGTTCTTC
TRBV9,few,-,TRBJ2-7,CASSVGDDIFYEQYF,TGTGCCAGCAGCGTGGGCGATGATATCTTCTACGAGCAGTACTTC
TRBV12-3/TRBV12-4,-,-,TRBJ1-1,CASSTWGTEAFF,TGTGCCAGCAGCACCTGGGGGACTGAAGCTTTCTTT
TRBV14,-,-,TRBJ2-7,CASSHHSYEQYF,TGTGCCAGCAGCCACCATTCCTACGAGCAGTACTTC
TRBV7-6,-,-,TRBJ2-1,CASSLASGTLIGNEQFF,TGTGCCAGCAGCTTAGCGTCTGGGACGTTAATTGGGAATGAGCAGTTCTTC
TRBV11-3,few,-,TRBJ2-7,CASSPGGTLNF,TGTGCCAGCAGCCCAGGGGGGACACTCAACTTC
TRBV4-1,few,-,TRBJ1-2,CASSQGFVISYGYTF,TGCGCCAGCAGCCAAGGATTCGTGATCAGCTATGGCTACACCTTC
TRBV6-1,-,-,TRBJ2-3,CASSPTGAPSTDTQYF,TGTGCCAGCAGTCCAACCGGGGCGCCAAGCACAGATACGCAGTATTTT
TRBV11-3,few,-,TRBJ2-5,CASSPLKLGETQYF,TGTGCCAGCAGCCCCCTTAAGTTGGGAGAGACCCAGTACTTC
TRBV5-5,few,-,TRBJ2-2,CASSFRSGELFF,TGTGCCAGCAGCTTCCGGTCCGGGGAGCTGTTTTTT
TRBV2,few,-,TRBJ1-1,CASSATAGTEAFF,TGTGCCAGCAGTGCGACAGCCGGCACTGAAGCTTTCTTT
TRBV12-3/TRBV12-4,few,-,TRBJ2-2,CASSLSGPGELFF,TGTGCCAGCAGTTTGAGTGGGCCCGGGGAGCTGTTTTTT
TRBV20-1,-,TRBD2,TRBJ2-1,CSARDLASGVPYNEQFF,TGCAGTGCTAGAGATCTAGCTAGCGGGGTGCCCTACAATGAGCAGTTCTTC